This is a list of T cell receptor beta chains from one sample in a study of cytomegalovirus exposure and HLA in healthy donors. Here immunoSEQ multiplex PCR was the method, and the copy in TCRdb shows in-frame clones only, minus some. The profile shows some 29,000 clones, 35% to 55% of them singletons. Input material: PBMCs. The source of these receptors is a woman between 45 and 60 years old in good health and CMV-seronegative. CDR3s include the opening cysteine and the closing phenylalanine or tryptophan. A D gene is named only where the DNA matches it firmly. Clone size is shown for a subset of rows, as once, few, many or a class of expanded clone.

clone size	D gene	V gene	J gene	CDR3 protein	CDR3 DNA
NA	NA	TRBV19	TRBJ2-1	CATTTRADEQFF	TGTGCCACCACCACTCGAGCGGACGAGCAGTTCTTC
NA	TRBD2	TRBV28	TRBJ2-1	CASEAPSGRWGNEQFF	TGTGCCAGCGAGGCCCCAAGCGGGAGGTGGGGCAATGAGCAGTTCTTC
few	TRBD2	TRBV6-5	TRBJ2-3	CASNAGGFTDTQYF	TGTGCCAGCAACGCGGGGGGCTTCACAGATACGCAGTATTTT
NA	NA	TRBV10-2	TRBJ2-7	CASSEAGVGYEQYF	TGCGCCAGCAGTGAGGCCGGGGTTGGGTACGAGCAGTACTTC
NA	NA	TRBV23-1	TRBJ2-2	CASSQWGGYTNTGELFF	TGCGCCAGCAGTCAATGGGGAGGCTATACGAACACCGGGGAGCTGTTTTTT
NA	TRBD2	TRBV14	TRBJ2-7	CASSQDRRTRSHEQYF	TGTGCCAGCAGCCAAGACAGGCGGACTAGGTCCCACGAGCAGTACTTC
NA	TRBD2	TRBV11-2	TRBJ2-1	CASSLAGGSYNEQFF	TGTGCCAGCAGCCTAGCGGGAGGCTCCTACAATGAGCAGTTCTTC
NA	NA	TRBV10-3	TRBJ1-3	CAVTQDGSGNTIYF	TGTGCCGTCACCCAGGATGGATCTGGAAACACCATATATTTT
NA	NA	TRBV5-3	TRBJ1-1	CARSNRQFEAFF	TGTGCCAGAAGCAATAGACAGTTTGAAGCTTTCTTT
few	TRBD2	TRBV27	TRBJ2-1	CASSLLGSGRYYNEQFF	TGTGCCAGCAGTTTGCTTGGTAGCGGGAGATATTACAATGAGCAGTTCTTC
NA	NA	TRBV5-4	TRBJ2-6	CASSLVHSGANVLTF	TGTGCCAGCAGCTTGGTACATTCTGGGGCCAACGTCCTGACTTTC
NA	TRBD1	TRBV5-4	TRBJ2-5	CASSRTGVETQYF	TGTGCCAGCAGCCGGACAGGGGTGGAGACCCAGTACTTC
NA	TRBD2	TRBV29-1	TRBJ2-7	CSVEGLAGGRSYEQYF	TGCAGCGTTGAGGGACTAGCGGGGGGACGCAGCTACGAGCAGTACTTC
NA	TRBD2	TRBV10-3	TRBJ2-1	CAISQGGEQFF	TGTGCCATCAGTCAGGGAGGGGAGCAGTTCTTC
few	NA	TRBV15	TRBJ2-5	CATAFGGETQYF	TGTGCCACCGCCTTTGGGGGGGAGACCCAGTACTTC
NA	TRBD2	TRBV7-6	TRBJ2-2	CASSSGVSGNTGELFF	TGTGCCAGCAGCAGCGGGGTTAGCGGAAACACCGGGGAGCTGTTTTTT
NA	NA	TRBV27	TRBJ1-1	CASSLSYKSTEAFF	TGTGCCAGCAGTTTATCGTACAAAAGCACTGAAGCTTTCTTT
NA	TRBD2	TRBV10-3	TRBJ2-4	CAISESATSGRGAKNIQYF	TGTGCCATCAGTGAGTCGGCGACTAGCGGGAGGGGTGCCAAAAACATTCAGTACTTC
NA	NA	TRBV2	TRBJ2-1	CASSARVGNEQFF	TGTGCCAGCAGTGCCAGGGTAGGGAATGAGCAGTTCTTC
few	NA	TRBV15	TRBJ2-3	CATSRRGEDTQYF	TGTGCCACCAGCAGACGCGGGGAGGATACGCAGTATTTT
NA	NA	TRBV7-5	TRBJ1-5	CVRSLEDRAGGNQPQHF	TGTGTCAGAAGCTTAGAAGACAGGGCTGGCGGGAATCAGCCCCAGCATTTT
NA	NA	TRBV5-6	TRBJ1-2	CASSPGTSNYGYTF	TGTGCCAGCAGCCCTGGGACATCTAACTATGGCTACACCTTC
NA	NA	TRBV2	TRBJ1-2	CASSEGQGDGYTF	TGTGCCAGCAGTGAAGGCCAGGGCGATGGCTACACCTTC
NA	TRBD1	TRBV5-5	TRBJ1-4	CASSLGTGGRKLFF	TGTGCCAGCAGCTTGGGGACAGGGGGTAGAAAACTGTTTTTT
NA	TRBD1	TRBV9	TRBJ2-3	CASSPSSGQGWDTQYF	TGTGCCAGCAGCCCAAGCTCTGGACAGGGGTGGGATACGCAGTATTTT
NA	NA	TRBV5-1	TRBJ1-1	CASSYYTKGAEAFF	TGCGCCAGCAGCTATTATACGAAGGGAGCTGAAGCTTTCTTT
few	NA	TRBV19	TRBJ1-4	CASSYLGGVSEKLFF	TGTGCCAGTTCTTACCTGGGAGGGGTTAGTGAAAAACTGTTTTTT
NA	NA	TRBV28	TRBJ2-3	CASRPAGRGGTDTQYF	TGTGCCAGCAGACCCGCGGGGCGGGGCGGCACAGATACGCAGTATTTT